This is a list of T cell receptor beta chains from one sample in a study of shared clonotypes between healthy human individuals. The repertoire was sequenced with immunoSEQ multiplex PCR; TCRdb's copy has only in-frame clones and lacks some. Among some 2,500,000 clones listed, approximately 90% were seen once. Sequenced: naive CD4+ T cells from PBMCs. Every receptor here comes from a man younger than 35 in good health. Some clones in this sample may be carry-over from other donors' samples. The CDR3 runs from the conserved cysteine through the conserved F or W. A D gene is named only where the DNA matches it firmly. Clone size is not always given. Where it is, it says once, few, many or a class for expanded clones.

abundance,j_gene,d_gene,v_gene,CDR3aa,CDR3nt
-,TRBJ2-1,-,TRBV5-1,CASSIAPGPYNEQFF,TGCGCCAGCAGTATTGCCCCGGGCCCCTACAATGAGCAGTTCTTC
-,TRBJ2-7,-,TRBV27,CASREGKFGYEQYF,TGTGCCTCCCGCGAGGGAAAGTTTGGGTACGAGCAGTACTTC
-,TRBJ2-2,-,TRBV5-1,CASSPLMRAGAGELFF,TGCGCCAGCAGCCCTCTAATGAGGGCAGGAGCCGGGGAGCTGTTTTTT
-,TRBJ2-1,-,TRBV21-1,CASKKIGREGPNEQFF,TGTGCCAGCAAAAAAATCGGGCGGGAGGGCCCCAATGAGCAGTTCTTC
-,TRBJ2-2,TRBD2,TRBV9,CASSAGTSGANTGELFF,TGTGCCAGCAGCGCGGGGACTAGCGGGGCGAACACCGGGGAGCTGTTTTTT
once,TRBJ2-7,TRBD2,TRBV5-4,CASSLAAGPTYEQYF,TGTGCCAGCAGCTTGGCAGCGGGACCAACCTACGAGCAGTACTTC
-,TRBJ1-3,-,TRBV18,CASSPTGGFSGNTIYF,TGTGCCAGCTCACCTACGGGCGGTTTCTCTGGAAACACCATATATTTT
-,TRBJ1-6,TRBD1,TRBV30,CAWNTGGGSPLHF,TGTGCCTGGAATACAGGGGGCGGATCACCCCTCCACTTT
-,TRBJ1-4,-,TRBV28,CASSSGTVNEKLFF,TGTGCCAGCAGTTCCGGGACGGTTAATGAAAAACTGTTTTTT
-,TRBJ2-6,-,TRBV5-4,CASSPNGGPLSGANVLTF,TGTGCCAGCAGCCCAAACGGGGGTCCTCTCTCTGGGGCCAACGTCCTGACTTTC
-,TRBJ1-5,TRBD1,TRBV27,CASTKGGGGNQPQHF,TGTGCCAGCACCAAAGGGGGCGGGGGGAATCAGCCCCAGCATTTT
once,TRBJ1-3,-,TRBV9,CASSVAWNSGNTIYF,TGTGCCAGCAGCGTAGCGTGGAATTCTGGAAACACCATATATTTT
-,TRBJ2-5,-,TRBV7-2,CASSLSHFRELQETQYF,TGTGCCAGCAGCTTATCGCACTTCCGCGAACTCCAAGAGACCCAGTACTTC
-,TRBJ2-3,-,TRBV5-4,CASSQEGLTDTQYF,TGTGCCAGCAGCCAGGAGGGCCTCACAGATACGCAGTATTTT
-,TRBJ2-2,-,TRBV25-1,CASSESVRRGTGELFF,TGTGCCAGCAGTGAATCGGTCAGAAGGGGCACCGGGGAGCTGTTTTTT
-,TRBJ1-4,-,TRBV11-2,CASSPQGFEKLFF,TGTGCCAGCAGCCCACAGGGTTTCGAAAAACTGTTTTTT